This T cell receptor beta chain was recorded in a study of T cell repertoires in ileal Crohn's disease. Comments on this clone: Its antigen remains unknown.

General observations from the study: Mucosal expansions were suggested to be mainly CD8 T cells.

Assay: immunoSEQ multiplex PCR; the TCRdb copy retains only in-frame clones and omits some. The table lists 8,600 or so clones, 70% to 80% of them singletons, with around 5% in the top ten. This clonotype originated in an adult with Crohn's disease. Sequenced input: ileal tissue.

The DNA of the CDR3 is TGTGCCAGCAGTTACGACCTGAGGACTGAAGCTTTCTTT. Translated, it gives CASSYDLRTEAFF. V gene TRBV6-5 combines with J gene TRBJ1-1; no clear D. The CDR3 is 13 residues long. V dropped 2 bases and J dropped 5 bases, with 9 bases sitting between them. The germline CDR1 and CDR2 sequences are MNHEY and SVGAGI.